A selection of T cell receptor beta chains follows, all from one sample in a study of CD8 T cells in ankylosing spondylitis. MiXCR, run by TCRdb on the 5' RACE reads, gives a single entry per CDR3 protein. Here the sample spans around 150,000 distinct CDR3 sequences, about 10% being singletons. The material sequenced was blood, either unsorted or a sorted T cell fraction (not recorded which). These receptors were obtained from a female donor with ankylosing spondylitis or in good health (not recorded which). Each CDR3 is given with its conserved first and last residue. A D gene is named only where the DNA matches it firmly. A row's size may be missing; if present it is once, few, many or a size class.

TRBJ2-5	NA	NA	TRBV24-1	TGTGCCACGAGTTTACCGGGGGAAGAAGAGACCCAGTACTTC	CATSLPGEEETQYF
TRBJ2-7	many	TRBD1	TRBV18	TGTGCCAGCTCACCAGGAACAGGGGTAACGTACTTC	CASSPGTGVTYF
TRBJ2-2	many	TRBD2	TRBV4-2	TGTGCCAGCAGCCAAGATGTGGCGGGGGGTAACACCGGGGAGCTGTTTTTT	CASSQDVAGGNTGELFF
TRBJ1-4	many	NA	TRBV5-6	TGTGCCAGCAGCTTGGCGACACGGATTAATGAAAAACTGTTTTTT	CASSLATRINEKLFF
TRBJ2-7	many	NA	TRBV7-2	TGTGCAGCAACGAAGCCAAGCTCCTACGAGCAGTACTTC	CAATKPSSYEQYF
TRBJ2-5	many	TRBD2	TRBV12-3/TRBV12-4	TGTGCCAGCAGCCCCGGGACTAGCGGGGGGCCGCAAGAGACCCAGTACTTC	CASSPGTSGGPQETQYF
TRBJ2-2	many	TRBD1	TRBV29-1	TGCAGCGTTGGTATCCAGGGGGCGAACACCGGGGAGCTGTTTTTT	CSVGIQGANTGELFF
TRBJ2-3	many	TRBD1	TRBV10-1	TGCGCCAGCACACAGGGGATTGGAAATACGCAGTATTTT	CASTQGIGNTQYF
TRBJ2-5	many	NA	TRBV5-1	TGCGCCAGCAGCCCGGGGATCGGGGAGACCCAGTACTTC	CASSPGIGETQYF
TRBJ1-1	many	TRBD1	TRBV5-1	TGCGCCAGCAGCTTCAGGGGGCAGGACACTGAAGCTTTCTTT	CASSFRGQDTEAFF
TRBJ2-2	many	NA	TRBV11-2	TGTGCCAGCAGCTTGGCGGCCACCGGGGAGCTGTTTTTT	CASSLAATGELFF
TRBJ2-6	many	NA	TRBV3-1	TGTGCCAGCAGCCAAGTCGCTGGGAGGAAGGGGGCCAACGTCCTGACTTTC	CASSQVAGRKGANVLTF
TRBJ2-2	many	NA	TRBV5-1	TGCGCCAGCAGCACTTCAGGGTCCACCGGGGAGCTGTTTTTT	CASSTSGSTGELFF
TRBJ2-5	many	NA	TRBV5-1	TGCGCCAGCAGCTTGAGGCTAGCGAGTGAGACCCAGTACTTC	CASSLRLASETQYF
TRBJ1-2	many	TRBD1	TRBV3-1	TGTGCCAGCAGCTTCGGGACAGGAGATGGCTACACCTTC	CASSFGTGDGYTF
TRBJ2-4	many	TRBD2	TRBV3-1	TGTGCCAGCAGCCAAAGCGGACTAGCGGGTCCGAAAGCCAAAAACATTCAGTACTTC	CASSQSGLAGPKAKNIQYF
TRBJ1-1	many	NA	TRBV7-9	TGTGCCAGCAGCCCACGCGGAGGGGCTGAAGCTTTCTTT	CASSPRGGAEAFF
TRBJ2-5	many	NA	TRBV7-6	TGTGCCAGCAGCTTAAACTTCGGCACGCAAGAGACCCAGTACTTC	CASSLNFGTQETQYF
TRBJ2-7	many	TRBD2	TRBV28	TGTGCCAGCAGTTTTAGTGGGACTAGCGTCGACGAGCAGTACTTC	CASSFSGTSVDEQYF
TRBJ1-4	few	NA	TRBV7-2	TGTGCCAGCAGCTTAGCCAGGGAAGAAAAACTGTTTTTT	CASSLAREEKLFF
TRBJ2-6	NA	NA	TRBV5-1	TGCGCCAGCAGCTCCACAGGATCTGGGGCCAACGTCCTGACTTTC	CASSSTGSGANVLTF
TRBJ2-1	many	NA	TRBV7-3	TGTGCCAGCAGCTTAGAGAGCTCCTACAATGAGCAGTTCTTC	CASSLESSYNEQFF
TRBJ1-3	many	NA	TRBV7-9	TGTGCCAGCAGCTTTTGGACGGGCCGCTCTGGAAACACCATATATTTT	CASSFWTGRSGNTIYF
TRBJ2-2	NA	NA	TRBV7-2	TGTGCCAGCACGAGAAGCAACACCGGGGAGCTGTATTTT	CASTRSNTGELYF
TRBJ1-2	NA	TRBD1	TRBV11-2	TGTGCCAGCAGCTCGTCAGGACAGGGATACTTCGGCTACACCTTC	CASSSSGQGYFGYTF
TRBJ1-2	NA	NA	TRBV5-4	TGTGCCAGCAGCTTGGAGTCCCTGAACTATGGCTACGCCTTC	CASSLESLNYGYAF
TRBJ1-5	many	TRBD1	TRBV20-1	TGCAGTGCTAGAGATGGGACAGGGGGGAATCAGCCCCAGCATTTT	CSARDGTGGNQPQHF
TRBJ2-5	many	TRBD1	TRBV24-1	TGTGCCACCAGTGACCTACAGGGGAATCAAGAGACCCAGTACTTC	CATSDLQGNQETQYF
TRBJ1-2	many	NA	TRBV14	TGTGCCAGCAGCCAAATCCCGGACTATGGCTACACCTTC	CASSQIPDYGYTF
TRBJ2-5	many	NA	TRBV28	TGTGCCAGCAGTAAGGGGAGGGACAGGGAGACCCAGTACTTC	CASSKGRDRETQYF
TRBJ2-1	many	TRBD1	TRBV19	TGTGCCAGTAGCACAACCATGACAGGGTACAATGAGCAGTTCTTC	CASSTTMTGYNEQFF
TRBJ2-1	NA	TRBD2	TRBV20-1	TGCAGTGCTAGAGATCCGAGGGGAGGGGAGCAGTTCTTC	CSARDPRGGEQFF
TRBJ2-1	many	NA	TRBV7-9	TGTGCCAGCAGCAAAAACCGGAGCTGGCATGAGCAGTTCTTC	CASSKNRSWHEQFF
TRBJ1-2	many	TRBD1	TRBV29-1	TGCAGCGCCGGGACAGGGGACTATGGCTACACCTTC	CSAGTGDYGYTF
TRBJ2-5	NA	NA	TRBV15	TGTGCCACCAGCAGAGATCCGTACCAAGAGACCCAGTACTTC	CATSRDPYQETQYF
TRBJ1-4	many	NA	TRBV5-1	TGCGCCAGCAGCTCGTCGAAGGGTAGTGGTGAAAAACTGTTTTTT	CASSSSKGSGEKLFF
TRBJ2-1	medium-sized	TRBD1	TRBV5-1	TGCGCCAGCAGCCCCAAGGGGACAGGGGTCTACAATGAGCAGTTCTTC	CASSPKGTGVYNEQFF
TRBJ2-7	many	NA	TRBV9	TGTGCCAGCGGACAGAATCCCTACGAGCAGTACTTC	CASGQNPYEQYF
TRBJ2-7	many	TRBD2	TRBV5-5	TGTGCCAGCAGCTTACTAGCGGGGAGCTCCTACGAGCAGTACTTC	CASSLLAGSSYEQYF
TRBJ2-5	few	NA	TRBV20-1	TGCAGTGCTAGAAACCACAGGGAGGAGACCCAGTACTTC	CSARNHREETQYF
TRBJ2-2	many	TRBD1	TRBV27	TGTGCCAGCAGTTTAAGGACAGGACTGACCGGGGAGCTGTTTTTT	CASSLRTGLTGELFF
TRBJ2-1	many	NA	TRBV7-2	TGTGCCAGCAGCACCCATTCCGGGACTTCTGAGTTCTTC	CASSTHSGTSEFF